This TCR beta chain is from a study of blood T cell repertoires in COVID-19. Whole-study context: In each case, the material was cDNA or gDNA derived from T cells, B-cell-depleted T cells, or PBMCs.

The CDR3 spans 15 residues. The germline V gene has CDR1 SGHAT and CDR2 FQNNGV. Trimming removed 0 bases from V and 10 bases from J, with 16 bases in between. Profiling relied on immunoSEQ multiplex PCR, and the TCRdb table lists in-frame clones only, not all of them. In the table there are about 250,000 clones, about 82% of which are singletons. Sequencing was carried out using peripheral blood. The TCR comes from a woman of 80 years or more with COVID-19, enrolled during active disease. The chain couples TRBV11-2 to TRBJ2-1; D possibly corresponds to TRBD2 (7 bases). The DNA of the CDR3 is TGTGCCAGCAGCTTAGAGGTTAAGGGGGGGGCAGAGCAGTTCTTC. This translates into CASSLEVKGGAEQFF.